This entry lists 12 T cell receptor beta chains sequenced from one sample in a study of blood T cells in healthy people across ages. Alongside a J-beta primer mix, a sample-barcoded 5' primer served in a second PCR lasting 7 to 11 cycles. TCRdb re-called the 5' RACE reads with MiXCR, one entry per CDR3 protein. This sample has 800,000 to 1,000,000 distinct CDR3 sequences, with roughly 50% found just once. Sequencing used blood. These TCRs come from a man between 25 and 39 years old in good health.

The chain links TRBV7-2 to TRBJ2-3, with 11 bases lining up with TRBD2. J lost 0 bases, V lost 2 bases, and 7 bases had no gene match. CDR1 and CDR2 (germline): SGHTA, FQGNSA. The CDR3 sequence is 18 residues long. The CDR3 region is CASSLTPLAGGSTDTQYF. The DNA of the CDR3 is TGTGCCAGCAGCTTAACCCCCCTAGCGGGGGGCAGCACAGATACGCAGTATTTT. The variable domain in full, with the rest retrieved from reference TRBV7-2 and TRBJ2-3, is GAGVSQSPSNKVTEKGKDVELRCDPISGHTALYWYRQSLGQGLEFLIYFQGNSAPDKSGLPSDRFSAERTGGSVSTLTIQRTQQEDSAVYLCASSLTPLAGGSTDTQYFGPGTRLTVL.

The chain is built from TRBV7-9 and TRBJ2-1, with D possibly matching TRBD1 (5 bases). Germline V gene lookup returns CDR1 SEHNR and CDR2 FQNEAQ (reference sequence). CDR3 length: 20 residues. The V and J ends lost 4 bases and 4 bases respectively, with 29 bases between them. CDR3 in DNA: TGTGCCAGCAGCTCGTCGGTCCTATCGGGCGAAAAAGGGGTTTACAATGAGCAGTTCTTC. This translates into CASSSSVLSGEKGVYNEQFF.

The chain carries TRBV6-1 and TRBJ1-5, with D hard to call. CDR1 is MNHNS, CDR2 SASEGT, per germline. V shed 6 bases and J shed 7 bases, with 10 bases lying between them. The CDR3 loop spans 12 amino acids. The CDR3 nucleotides are TGTGCCAGCAGCGATGAAGCGCAGCCCCAGCATTTT. Translated: CASSDEAQPQHF.

This clonotype was seen more than once but under ten times. The V call is TRBV29-1, the J call TRBJ2-2, with unresolved D. Germline V CDR1 and CDR2: SQVTM, ANQGSEA. V was cut by 4 bases and J by 5 bases, with 11 bases left in between. The CDR3 has 13 residues. The CDR3 reads CSVGHSWTGELFF. The CDR3 DNA reads TGCAGCGTTGGACACAGTTGGACCGGGGAGCTGTTTTTT.

This CDR3 reads CASTLIPQETQYF. In nucleotides, the CDR3 is TGCGCCAGCACCCTCATACCGCAAGAGACCCAGTACTTC. The V call is TRBV5-1, the J call TRBJ2-5; D is unresolved. V lost 6 bases and J lost 2, with 11 bases in between. The CDR3 spans 13 residues. The germline V gene has CDR1 SGHRS and CDR2 YFSETQ. Full variable domain (rest looked up from reference TRBV5-1 and TRBJ2-5): KAGVTQTPRYLIKTRGQQVTLSCSPISGHRSVSWYQQTPGQGLQFLFEYFSETQRNKGNFPGRFSGRQFSNSRSEMNVSTLELGDSALYLCASTLIPQETQYFGPGTRLLVL.

In this sample, this clonotype turned up a few times. The chain uses TRBV12-3 or TRBV12-4 and TRBJ2-7; no clear D. The length of the CDR3 is 14 residues. The V end lost 5 bases, the J end lost 0 bases, and 11 bases lay between the germline ends. This CDR3 is CASSPIRVSYEQYF. The CDR3 coding sequence is TGTGCCAGCAGTCCCATCCGGGTCTCCTACGAGCAGTACTTC.

V and J are TRBV28 and TRBJ1-6; D is unresolved. This CDR3 region has 14 residues. V was cut by 6 bases and J by 10 bases, with 16 bases left in between. Germline V gene data show CDR1 as MDHEN and CDR2 as SYDVKM. CDR3 region: CASRYGRVESPLHF. The CDR3 DNA sequence: TGTGCCAGCAGGTACGGACGGGTTGAATCACCCCTCCACTTT.

The chain is built from TRBV4-3 and TRBJ2-5, with D possibly being TRBD2 (6 bases). This CDR3 has 14 amino acids. CDR1 LGHNA and CDR2 YSLEER come from the germline V gene. V was pared by 5 bases and J by 4 bases, with 14 bases between. CDR3 in DNA: TGCGCCAGCAGCACCCGACTAGTAGCAGAGACCCAGTACTTC. This gives the protein CASSTRLVAETQYF.

This chain connects TRBV27 to TRBJ2-5, with D hard to call. CDR3 length: 13 residues. Germline CDR1 MNHEY, CDR2 SMNVEV (reference sequence). Trimming cost V 5 bases and J 11 bases, with 18 bases left between them. The DNA for the CDR3 is TGTGCCAGCAGTATAGCTCGTGGAAAAGAGCAGTACTTC. Translation gives CASSIARGKEQYF.

The chain carries TRBV27 and TRBJ2-1; TRBD2 agrees at 8 bases. Trimming cost V 7 bases and J 3 bases; bases outside gene matches: 8. The germline V gene encodes CDR1 MNHEY and CDR2 SMNVEV (reference sequence). The CDR3 length is 15 residues. The CDR3 loop reads CASIRSGGLYNEQFF. In DNA form, the CDR3 reads TGTGCCAGCATTCGCAGCGGGGGTCTCTACAATGAGCAGTTCTTC.

V usage is TRBV25-1 and J usage is TRBJ2-1; TRBD2 is a possible D gene (5 bases). The CDR3 has 15 amino acids. The germline CDR1 and CDR2 sequences are MGHDK and SYGVNS. Between the trimmed V and J ends, which lost 8 bases and 4 bases, there was a span of 18 bases. CDR3 amino acids: CASSDPRDGYNEQFF. CDR3 nucleotides: TGTGCCAGCTCCGACCCCCGGGATGGTTACAATGAGCAGTTCTTC.

This clonotype was observed a few times. CDR3 DNA sequence: TGTGCCAGCAGCTTAGCGCGCCTAGCGGGGAAAGCGGGCACAGATACGCAGTATTTT. Translating it yields CASSLARLAGKAGTDTQYF. The genes are TRBV7-2 and TRBJ2-3; TRBD2 aligns across 9 bases. This CDR3 region has 19 residues. V was pared by 0 bases and J by 1 base, with 11 bases of the junction left unmatched. Germline CDR1 SGHTA, CDR2 FQGNSA.